The 18 T cell receptor beta chains below were found in one sample sequenced in a study of beta chain features in type 1 diabetes (dated by TCRdb to between 2018 and 2020). The protocol used for the library was the immunoSEQ multiplex PCR assay. The entire isolated RNA was reverse transcribed using the High Capacity cDNA Reverse Transcription Kit, and thus expressed TCRB transcripts were sequenced. TCRdb obtained this table from immuneACCESS and retained in-frame rearrangements with V and J assigned. These tables miss some clones; where compared with another copy, unresolved V genes account for less than half of the shortfall, and the remainder is unexplained. The sample table lists around 430,000 clones, roughly 30% of them with a count of one. Clones ranked in the top ten supply about 0.065% of the sample. The sequencing sample was made of naive CD4+ T cells from blood. What the cell subset or site label conveys for this sample: true naive CD4+ T cells. The receptor set was obtained from a man younger than 35 in good health.

A few counts support this clone. The chain has TRBV4-3 and TRBJ2-7; 11 positions match TRBD2. The CDR3 consists of 15 residues. Germline V gives CDR1 LGHNA, CDR2 YSLEER. Trimming removed 0 bases from V and 4 bases from J; junction bases left unmatched: 2. For the CDR3, the DNA is TGCGCCAGCAGCCAAGATTGGACTAGCGGGTACGAGCAGTACTTC. This gives the protein CASSQDWTSGYEQYF.

V gene TRBV2 combines with J gene TRBJ2-1; 7 bases agree with TRBD1. The CDR3 covers 13 residues. CDR1 is SNHLY, CDR2 FYNNEI, per germline. Trimming took 7 bases from V and 9 from J; bases not matched to a gene: 9. CDR3 DNA sequence: TGTGCCAGCAAAGGGACAGCCTTTGTTGAGCAGTTCTTC. Translating gives CASKGTAFVEQFF.

This rearrangement joins TRBV30 to TRBJ2-7; TRBD2 agrees at 7 bases. The CDR3 consists of 13 residues. V shed 4 bases and J 7 bases; nucleotides not matched to a gene: 10. Germline-derived CDR1 and CDR2 are GTSNPN and SVGIG (reference sequence). The CDR3 sequence is CAWNQGGNQEQYF. DNA for the CDR3: TGTGCCTGGAACCAGGGAGGGAACCAGGAGCAGTACTTC.

This clone was seen only a few times. Other DNA sequences of this sample code for an identical CDR3. The chain uses TRBV29-1 and TRBJ2-7; D gene ambiguous. Germline loops: CDR1 SQVTM, CDR2 ANQGSEA. The V gene lost 7 bases and the J gene lost 1 base, with 8 bases spanning the gap. The CDR3 spans 11 residues. CDR3 sequence (DNA): TGCAGCGGTGGGCAGTCCTACGAGCAGTACTTC. It is translated as CSGGQSYEQYF.

This clone was seen a few times. The chain carries TRBV30 and TRBJ2-7, with D possibly matching TRBD2 (5 bases). The ends were cut back, 3 bases at V and 3 bases at J, with 9 bases in the middle. The CDR3 has 12 residues. Germline V gives CDR1 GTSNPN, CDR2 SVGIG (reference sequence). The CDR3 here is CAWSREYYEQYF. CDR3 DNA: TGTGCCTGGAGCCGGGAATACTACGAGCAGTACTTC.

This clone turned up a few times. The V and J genes are TRBV11-2 and TRBJ2-7; 8 bases match TRBD2. Germline CDR1 reads SGHAT; CDR2 reads FQNNGV. The CDR3 is made up of 16 amino acids. V dropped 5 bases and J dropped 1; count of bases not matched to a gene: 10. CDR3 nucleotides: TGTGCCAGCAGCCCTATATTAGCGGGACGTTCCTACGAGCAGTACTTC. Residues: CASSPILAGRSYEQYF.

The genes are TRBV28 and TRBJ1-2; D uncertain. CDR1 and CDR2 (germline): MDHEN, SYDVKM. Deletions cut 4 bases from V and 2 bases from J, with 5 bases between. The CDR3 runs 12 residues. The CDR3 coding sequence is TGTGCCAGCAGTTCCGGGAACTATGGCTACACCTTC. Its translation: CASSSGNYGYTF.

The rearrangement links TRBV18 to TRBJ2-3; 8 positions match TRBD2. V dropped 5 bases and J dropped 3; count of bases not matched to a gene: 4. Germline-derived CDR1 and CDR2 are KGHSH and LQKENI. This CDR3 comprises 14 residues. CDR3 sequence reads: CASSTAGVTDTQYF. Written as DNA, the CDR3 is TGTGCCAGCTCAACAGCGGGAGTAACAGATACGCAGTATTTT.

The chain links TRBV11-3 to TRBJ2-1, with D hard to call. The CDR3 covers 13 residues. Germline CDR1 is SGHNT and CDR2 is YENEEA. Trimming took 3 bases from V and 8 from J, leaving 11 bases between them. The CDR3 reads CASSFGPVDEQFF. The CDR3 DNA is TGTGCCAGCAGCTTTGGGCCCGTCGATGAGCAGTTCTTC.

The chain recombines TRBV29-1 with TRBJ1-4; D ambiguous. Trimming removed 7 bases from V and 4 bases from J, with 10 bases in between. CDR1 is SQVTM, CDR2 ANQGSEA, per germline. This CDR3 is 12 amino acids long. Written as DNA, the CDR3 is TGCAGCGCAACTTCTGGTAATGAAAAACTGTTTTTT. The encoded protein is CSATSGNEKLFF.

V gene TRBV13 combines with J gene TRBJ2-7, with TRBD2 matching over 8 bases. V shed 0 bases and J 2 bases; nucleotides not matched to a gene: 6. Germline-derived CDR1 and CDR2 are PRHDT and FYEKMQ (reference sequence). The CDR3 runs to 16 residues. CDR3 nucleotides: TGTGCCAGCAGCTTAGGTCTGGGTAGCGGGGCCTACGAGCAGTACTTC. Protein product: CASSLGLGSGAYEQYF.

This clone was counted between two and nine times. CDR3: CASSMVVTYEQYF. The CDR3 nucleotides read TGTGCCAGTAGTATGGTAGTCACCTACGAGCAGTACTTC. The genes are TRBV19 and TRBJ2-7, with unresolved D. Germline CDR1 reads LNHDA; CDR2 reads SQIVND (reference sequence). The length of the CDR3 is 13 residues. The V end was cut by 3 bases, the J end by 2 bases, with 8 bases between.

V usage is TRBV14 and J usage is TRBJ1-1; possibly TRBD1 for D (6 bases). The CDR3 consists of 15 residues. Trimming took off 2 bases at V and 6 bases at J, with 16 bases between the two ends. CDR1 and CDR2 (germline): SGHDN, FVKESK. The CDR3, as DNA: TGTGCCAGCAGCCAACGTCCTTGGCCAGGGGCTGAAGCTTTCTTT. Residues: CASSQRPWPGAEAFF.

In DNA form, the CDR3 reads TGTGCCTGGAGGCTTTTAGGATATCAGCCCCAGCATTTT. Residues: CAWRLLGYQPQHF. This sequence joins TRBV30 and TRBJ1-5; D is unresolved. The CDR3 length is 13 residues. Trimming pared 3 bases from V and 5 bases from J, leaving 11 bases between. Germline assignment: CDR1 GTSNPN and CDR2 SVGIG (reference sequence).

This clone has only a few counts. This chain connects TRBV29-1 to TRBJ1-3; D not resolved. CDR1 and CDR2 (germline): SQVTM, ANQGSEA. V lost 7 bases to trimming and J lost 0 bases, with 7 bases between them. CDR3 length: 12 residues. In nucleotides, the CDR3 is TGCAGCGGTCAGAGCTCTGGAAACACCATATATTTT. Translated, it gives CSGQSSGNTIYF.

The chain has TRBV11-2 and TRBJ1-2; D is possibly TRBD1 (5 bases). Germline lookup yields CDR1 SGHAT and CDR2 FQNNGV. V lost 5 bases and J lost 4, with 11 bases in between. The length of the CDR3 is 13 residues. The CDR3 coding sequence is TGTGCCAGCAGCCTCGACAGCACCTATGGCTACACCTTC. As protein: CASSLDSTYGYTF. The variable domain in full, completed from reference TRBV11-2 and TRBJ1-2, reads EAGVAQSPRYKIIEKRQSVAFWCNPISGHATLYWYQQILGQGPKLLIQFQNNGVVDDSQLPKDRFSAERLKGVDSTLKIQPAKLEDSAVYLCASSLDSTYGYTFGSGTRLTVV.

This clone showed up just a few times. This rearrangement joins TRBV10-3 to TRBJ1-5; tentatively, D is TRBD1 (5 bases). V dropped 0 bases and J dropped 3 bases, with 9 bases sitting between them. This CDR3 is 15 amino acids long. CDR1 is ENHRY, CDR2 SYGVKD, per germline. In DNA form, the CDR3 reads TGTGCCATCAGTGAGTCGGGGGAGTACAATCAGCCCCAGCATTTT. It is translated as CAISESGEYNQPQHF.

The genes are TRBV5-6 and TRBJ2-3, with a tentative D call TRBD2 (6 bases). CDR3 length equals 15 residues. Trimming left V 7 bases short and J 1 base short, with 16 bases between. CDR1 is SGHDT, CDR2 YYEEEE, per germline. The CDR3 loop reads CASGRDFARTDTQYF. The CDR3 DNA reads TGTGCCAGCGGCCGGGACTTCGCCCGCACAGATACGCAGTATTTT.